The sequence of this TCR beta chain was determined in a study of T cells after yellow fever vaccination. Study outcomes and limitations: Shared CD4/CD8 clonotypes were a small share, likely from convergent recombination. Most primary-vaccination clones reappeared after the booster (more than 95% CD4, roughly 90% CD8).

Production of TCR cDNA was by 5'RACE template switching, which also added a universal primer site and UMIs. MiXCR was run by TCRdb on the 5' RACE reads, yielding one entry per CDR3 protein. The table includes around 320,000 distinct CDR3 sequences, 7.5% to 9.5% detected once. A note on this clonotype: Its antigen remains unknown.

V was shortened by 3 bases and J by 7 bases, with 3 bases between the two germline ends. Germline CDR1 WNHNN, CDR2 SYGVQD (reference sequence). There are 10 residues in the CDR3. The chain links TRBV10-1 to TRBJ2-5; no clear D. The sequence derives from a man between 18 and 29 years old who received the YFV17D yellow fever vaccine. The sequences come from CD4+ T cells sorted from PBMCs, collected 5 days after the yellow fever booster vaccination. CDR3 bases: TGCGCCAGCAGTGAAGGGACCCAGTACTTC. It yields the protein CASSEGTQYF.